This T cell receptor beta chain appears in the sequencing data of a study of identical twins. CDR1 and CDR2 from the germline V gene are SGHVS and FNYEAQ. The CDR3 is made up of 15 amino acids. Germline trimming cut 4 bases from V and 7 bases from J; bases unmatched to any gene: 10. TCRdb used MiXCR to reprocess the 5' RACE reads, holding one entry per CDR3 protein. The data hold hundreds of thousands of distinct CDR3 sequences, with 5.5% to 6.5% observed a single time. This clonotype was found many times. V is TRBV7-6 and J is TRBJ2-1; 7 bases are shared with TRBD2. Sequencing used naive T cells sorted from blood. The TCR sequence derives from a man aged 18 to 30 in good health. The CDR3 reads CASSSSGITGNEQFF. CDR3 bases: TGTGCCAGCAGCTCGAGCGGGATTACGGGGAATGAGCAGTTCTTC.